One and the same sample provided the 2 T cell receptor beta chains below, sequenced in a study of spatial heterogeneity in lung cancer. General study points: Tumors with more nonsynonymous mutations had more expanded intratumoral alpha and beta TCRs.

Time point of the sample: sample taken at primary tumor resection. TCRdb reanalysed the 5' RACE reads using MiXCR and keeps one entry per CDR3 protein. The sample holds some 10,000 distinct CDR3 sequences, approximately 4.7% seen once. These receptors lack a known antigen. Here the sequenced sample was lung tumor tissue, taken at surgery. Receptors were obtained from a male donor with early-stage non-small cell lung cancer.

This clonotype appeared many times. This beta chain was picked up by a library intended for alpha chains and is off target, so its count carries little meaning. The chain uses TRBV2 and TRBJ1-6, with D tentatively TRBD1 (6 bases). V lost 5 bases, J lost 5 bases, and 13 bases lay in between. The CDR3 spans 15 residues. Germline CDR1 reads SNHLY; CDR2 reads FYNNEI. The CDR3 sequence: CASSRGTFDNSPLHF. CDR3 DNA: TGTGCCAGCAGTCGGGGGACATTCGATAATTCACCCCTCCACTTT.

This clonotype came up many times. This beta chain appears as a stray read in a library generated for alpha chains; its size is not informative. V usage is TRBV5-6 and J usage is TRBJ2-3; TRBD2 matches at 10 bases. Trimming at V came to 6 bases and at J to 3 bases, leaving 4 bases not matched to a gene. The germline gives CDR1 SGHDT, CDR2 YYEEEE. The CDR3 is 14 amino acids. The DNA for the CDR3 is TGTGCCAGCACGAAGCGGGGGGGTACAGATACGCAGTATTTT. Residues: CASTKRGGTDTQYF.